This T cell receptor (beta chain) was sequenced for a study of blood T cell repertoires in COVID-19. About the research overall: The samples span acute and convalescent COVID-19 from the United States, Italy and Spain. Sources were T cells, B-cell-depleted T cells, or PBMCs; the material itself was cDNA or gDNA.

The CDR3 runs to 13 residues. CDR1 is MNHEY, CDR2 SMNVEV, per germline (reference sequence). The V gene end was trimmed by 3 bases and the J gene end by 4 bases; junction bases not matched to a gene: 2. Here immunoSEQ multiplex PCR was the method, and the copy in TCRdb shows in-frame clones only, minus some. The table records about 74,000 clones, almost 90% of them present only once. This receptor was obtained from a woman aged 80 or over with active or convalescent COVID-19. The V gene is TRBV27, the J gene TRBJ1-2; 7 nucleotides match TRBD1. Sequences were obtained from peripheral blood. The CDR3 spells CASSLTGFYGYTF. The DNA for the CDR3 is TGTGCCAGCAGTTTGACAGGGTTCTATGGCTACACCTTC.